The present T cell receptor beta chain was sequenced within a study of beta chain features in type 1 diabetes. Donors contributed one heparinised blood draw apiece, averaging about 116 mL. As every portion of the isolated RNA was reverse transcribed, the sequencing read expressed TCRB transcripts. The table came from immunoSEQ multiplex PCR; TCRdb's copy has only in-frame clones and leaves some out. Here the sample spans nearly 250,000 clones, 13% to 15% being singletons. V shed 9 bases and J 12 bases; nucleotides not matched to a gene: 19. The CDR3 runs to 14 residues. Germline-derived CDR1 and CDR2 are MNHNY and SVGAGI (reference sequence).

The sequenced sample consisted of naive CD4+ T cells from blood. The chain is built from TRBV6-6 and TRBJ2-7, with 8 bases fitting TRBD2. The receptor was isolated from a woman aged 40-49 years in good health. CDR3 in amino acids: CASYGPAGGPYVYF. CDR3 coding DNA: TGTGCCAGTTACGGACCCGCGGGGGGTCCTTATGTGTACTTC.